Below, 27 T cell receptor beta chains from the same sample are listed, as sequenced in a study of T-cell memory formation after mild COVID-19. TCRdb processed the 5' RACE reads anew with MiXCR; each CDR3 protein has one entry. Here the sample spans roughly 190,000 distinct CDR3 sequences, 27% being singletons. Sequencing was carried out using PBMCs or a T cell subset sorted from them (not recorded which). These receptors all come from an adult woman who had mild COVID-19 (a few samples of this study predate the infection). Cell type and time point are not known.

The chain is built from TRBV10-3 and TRBJ2-5; 9 bases fit TRBD2. With 2 bases clipped from V and 4 bases from J, the junction kept 8 bases outside the gene matches. This CDR3 has 16 amino acids. Germline loops: CDR1 ENHRY, CDR2 SYGVKD. CDR3 DNA sequence: TGTGCCATCAGTGAGAGTGAGCGGGAGGTTGTAGAGACCCAGTACTTC. It encodes CAISESEREVVETQYF.

This clonotype was observed many times. The chain couples TRBV7-2 to TRBJ2-3, with D tentatively TRBD2 (6 bases). The CDR3 totals 15 residues. The germline V gene has CDR1 SGHTA and CDR2 FQGNSA. Trimming left V 1 base short and J 2 bases short, with 10 bases between. The CDR3 bases are TGTGCCAGCAGCTTAGGGACTACTCTCACAGATACGCAGTATTTT. Amino acids: CASSLGTTLTDTQYF.

J is TRBJ2-3 and V is TRBV9; 9 bases are shared with TRBD1. Germline lookup yields CDR1 SGDLS and CDR2 YYNGEE. Trimming removed 4 bases from V and 0 bases from J; junction bases left unmatched: 6. The CDR3 extends over 16 amino acids. CDR3 sequence reads: CASSPTGGASTDTQYF. CDR3 bases: TGTGCCAGCAGCCCGACAGGGGGGGCCAGCACAGATACGCAGTATTTT.

The genes are TRBV18 and TRBJ1-1, with 7 nucleotides matching TRBD1. V gave up 0 bases and J gave up 9 bases; unmatched junction bases: 7. Germline V gives CDR1 KGHSH, CDR2 LQKENI. CDR3 length: 14 residues. CDR3 protein: CASSPPTGVDQAFF. In DNA, the CDR3 is TGTGCCAGCTCACCACCCACAGGGGTGGATCAAGCTTTCTTT.

J is TRBJ2-5 and V is TRBV9, with 10 bases aligning to TRBD2. The V gene's germline CDR1 is SGDLS and CDR2 YYNGEE. V shed 0 bases, J shed 4 bases, and the junction held 15 bases outside the gene matches. CDR3 size: 19 residues. The CDR3 loop is CASSVDPAASGGNSETQYF. As DNA, the CDR3 is TGTGCCAGCAGCGTAGACCCCGCGGCTAGCGGGGGCAACTCAGAGACCCAGTACTTC.

There are a few counts of this clonotype. J is TRBJ2-5 and V is TRBV12-3 or TRBV12-4, with TRBD2 as a possible D gene (6 bases). The CDR3 sequence is 13 residues long. Trimming took 7 bases from V and 0 from J, leaving 9 bases between them. The CDR3 region has the DNA TGTGCCAGCAAACAGCGGGACCAAGAGACCCAGTACTTC. Translated: CASKQRDQETQYF.

The chain carries TRBV6-5 and TRBJ2-7; D is undetermined. Germline V CDR1 and CDR2: MNHEY, SVGAGI. V was pared by 2 bases and J by 6 bases, with 11 bases between. This CDR3 is 13 amino acids long. The CDR3 loop reads CASSYQTRSEQYF. CDR3 coding DNA: TGTGCCAGCAGTTACCAGACCCGGTCCGAGCAGTACTTC.

The chain is built from TRBV27 and TRBJ2-7; 10 positions agree with TRBD1. The CDR3 contains 15 residues. Trimming took 5 bases from V and 6 from J; bases not matched to a gene: 10. The germline gives CDR1 MNHEY, CDR2 SMNVEV (reference sequence). For the CDR3, the DNA is TGTGCCAGCAGTCTATTCTCCGGGACAGGGGCCGAGCAGTACTTC. It yields the protein CASSLFSGTGAEQYF.

This chain uses TRBV12-3 or TRBV12-4 with TRBJ1-2; the match to TRBD1 covers 7 bases. The V segment lost 6 bases and the J segment 8 bases; nucleotides outside the gene matches: 12. The CDR3 loop spans 14 amino acids. The CDR3 reads CASSPGQGVWGYTF. For the CDR3, the DNA is TGTGCCAGCAGCCCCGGGCAGGGGGTATGGGGCTACACCTTC.

This chain links TRBV4-1 with TRBJ2-7; TRBD1 agrees at 8 bases. The CDR3 sequence is 15 residues long. V lost 4 bases to trimming and J lost 5 bases; unmatched junction nucleotides: 10. Germline assignment: CDR1 MGHRA and CDR2 YSYEKL. The CDR3 loop reads CASSLSPTGENEQYF. In DNA, the CDR3 is TGCGCCAGCAGCCTATCTCCGACAGGGGAGAACGAGCAGTACTTC.

This clonotype was counted only a few times. The chain has TRBV7-8 and TRBJ1-1; D call uncertain. The CDR3 consists of 16 residues. V was clipped by 1 base and J by 0 bases, with 12 bases between them. Germline V gene lookup returns CDR1 SGHVS and CDR2 FQNEAQ. CDR3 coding DNA: TGTGCCAGCAGCTTAGGGCCTGGTTCTGTGAACACTGAAGCTTTCTTT. Its translation: CASSLGPGSVNTEAFF. Together with reference TRBV7-8 and TRBJ1-1, the CDR3 gives the full variable domain: GAGVSQSPRYKVAKRGQDVALRCDPISGHVSLFWYQQALGQGPEFLTYFQNEAQLDKSGLPSDRFFAERPEGSVSTLKIQRTQQEDSAVYLCASSLGPGSVNTEAFFGQGTRLTVV.

As DNA, the CDR3 is TGCAGTGCTAGAAAGGACGGCACGAACACCGGGGAGCTGTTTTTT. This sequence encodes CSARKDGTNTGELFF. The chain employs TRBV20-1 and TRBJ2-2; no reliable D call. The V end lost 2 bases, the J end lost 0 bases, and 10 bases lay between the germline ends. The CDR3 totals 15 residues. CDR1 DFQATT and CDR2 SNEGSKA come from the germline V gene (reference sequence).

This clonotype appeared a few times. The chain has TRBV27 and TRBJ1-2; D is perhaps TRBD1 (5 bases). V gave up 2 bases and J gave up 6 bases, with 10 bases separating them. The CDR3 sequence is 13 residues long. Germline V gives CDR1 MNHEY, CDR2 SMNVEV (reference sequence). In nucleotides, the CDR3 is TGTGCCAGCAGTTTAGGAACAGGAGATGGCTACACCTTC. Its translation: CASSLGTGDGYTF.

The V gene is TRBV6-6, the J gene TRBJ1-1; D is ambiguous. The CDR3 contains 14 residues. In germline, CDR1 is MNHNY, CDR2 SVGAGI (reference sequence). Deletions cut 4 bases from V and 1 base from J, with 10 bases between. Here the CDR3 DNA reads TGTGCCAGCAGTTCTCTTCATGAGAACACTGAAGCTTTCTTT. As protein: CASSSLHENTEAFF.

The chain joins TRBV27 to TRBJ2-2; D gene uncertain. The CDR3 has 14 residues. Germline V CDR1 and CDR2: MNHEY, SMNVEV (reference sequence). V shed 5 bases and J shed 7 bases, with 14 bases lying between them. For the CDR3, the DNA is TGTGCCAGCAGTGTAAAGGGTTATCTCGGGGAGCTGTTTTTT. It specifies CASSVKGYLGELFF.

The rearrangement links TRBV10-3 to TRBJ2-3; D is possibly TRBD2 (6 bases). The V end lost 0 bases, the J end lost 0 bases, and 7 bases lay between the germline ends. The CDR3 runs to 15 residues. Germline CDR1 ENHRY, CDR2 SYGVKD. This CDR3 is CAISESGGSTDTQYF. The CDR3 DNA reads TGTGCCATCAGTGAGTCTGGGGGGAGCACAGATACGCAGTATTTT.

The rearrangement links TRBV4-3 to TRBJ2-3; 7 bases map to TRBD2. The ends lost 3 bases at V and 4 bases at J; junction bases unmatched: 7. The CDR3 runs to 15 residues. Germline loops: CDR1 LGHNA, CDR2 YSLEER. The CDR3 spells CASSQSGKRPDTQYF. DNA of the CDR3: TGCGCCAGCAGCCAGAGCGGGAAGCGTCCAGATACGCAGTATTTT.

The rearrangement uses TRBV12-3 or TRBV12-4 and TRBJ2-3; the match to TRBD1 covers 8 bases. The CDR3 runs 15 residues. J was trimmed by 1 base and V by 5 bases; bases with no gene match: 5. CDR3 amino acids: CASSPRGLGTDTQYF. The CDR3, as DNA: TGTGCCAGCAGTCCCAGGGGGCTAGGCACAGATACGCAGTATTTT.

As for this clonotype: The junction departs from the called germline gene at one end, perhaps through a read error. V and J are TRBV6-5 and TRBJ2-5; D gene ambiguous. The germline V gene encodes CDR1 MNHEY and CDR2 SVGAGI. The CDR3 runs 11 residues. CDR3: CASSYQGTQYF. The CDR3 region has the DNA TGTGCCAGCAGTTATCAAGGGACCCAGTACTTC.

This clonotype has a handful of counts. V is TRBV7-3 and J is TRBJ2-1; TRBD2 agrees at 7 bases. J lost 4 bases, V lost 2 bases, and 5 bases had no gene match. Germline CDR1 SGHTA, CDR2 FQGTGA. The CDR3 is 15 residues long. CDR3 residues: CASSLRAGAYNEQFF. CDR3 bases: TGTGCCAGCAGCTTACGGGCGGGAGCTTACAATGAGCAGTTCTTC.

V and J are TRBV7-9 and TRBJ2-1, with 7 bases lining up with TRBD1. Germline CDR1 SEHNR, CDR2 FQNEAQ (reference sequence). This CDR3 comprises 15 residues. V was pared by 5 bases and J by 9 bases, with 13 bases of the junction left unmatched. The CDR3 reads CASSEGSTRQGEQFF. DNA of the CDR3: TGTGCCAGCAGCGAGGGTAGCACACGACAGGGTGAGCAGTTCTTC. Full variable domain (rest looked up from reference TRBV7-9 and TRBJ2-1): DTGVSQNPRHKITKRGQNVTFRCDPISEHNRLYWYRQTLGQGPEFLTYFQNEAQLEKSRLLSDRFSAERPKGSFSTLEIQRTEQGDSAMYLCASSEGSTRQGEQFFGPGTRLTVL.

V gene TRBV7-2 combines with J gene TRBJ2-3; D tentatively reads TRBD1 or TRBD2 (5 bases each). This CDR3 is 15 amino acids long. Germline CDR1 reads SGHTA; CDR2 reads FQGNSA. Trimming took 3 bases from V and 0 from J, leaving 10 bases between them. The CDR3 bases are TGTGCCAGCAGCTTTGGGGGAACGAGCACAGATACGCAGTATTTT. It is translated as CASSFGGTSTDTQYF.

The chain joins TRBV5-5 to TRBJ1-2; a possible D gene is TRBD1 (5 bases). With 0 bases removed from V and 6 bases from J, the gap between germline ends came to 21 bases. The CDR3 loop spans 17 amino acids. The germline V gene encodes CDR1 SGHKS and CDR2 YYEKEE (reference sequence). The CDR3 region has the DNA TGTGCCAGCAGCTTGGACCCCGCGAGGCAGGGAGTCGATGGCTACACCTTC. This gives the protein CASSLDPARQGVDGYTF.

The chain uses TRBV10-3 and TRBJ2-1, with D unclear. Germline CDR1 reads ENHRY; CDR2 reads SYGVKD. The V gene lost 5 bases and the J gene lost 8 bases, with 10 bases spanning the gap. The CDR3 has 12 amino acids. In DNA, the CDR3 is TGTGCCATCAGTATACCGAACCATGAGCAGTTCTTC. Residues: CAISIPNHEQFF.

A few counts support this clonotype. The chain combines TRBV29-1 with TRBJ2-7, with 10 positions matching TRBD2. The CDR3 length is 13 residues. The V and J ends lost 4 bases and 8 bases, in that order; junction bases with no gene match: 8. The germline CDR1 and CDR2 sequences are SQVTM and ANQGSEA. The CDR3 protein is CSVAPSGGVQQYF. The CDR3 DNA sequence: TGCAGCGTTGCACCTAGCGGGGGAGTCCAGCAGTACTTC.

A few counts support this clonotype. This sequence joins TRBV27 and TRBJ1-2, with a possible D match to TRBD1 (5 bases). There are 17 residues in the CDR3. The V gene lost 5 bases and the J gene lost 3 bases, with 22 bases spanning the gap. Germline V CDR1 and CDR2: MNHEY, SMNVEV (reference sequence). The CDR3 DNA follows: TGTGCCAGCAGTCCCGACCCGACAGTCCGAAGCTACTATGGCTACACCTTC. Its translation is CASSPDPTVRSYYGYTF.

This rearrangement joins TRBV15 to TRBJ1-5, with unresolved D. This CDR3 comprises 15 residues. Germline-derived CDR1 and CDR2 are LNHNV and YYDKDF (reference sequence). V lost 5 bases to trimming and J lost 3 bases, with 14 bases between them. The CDR3 reads CATSDRSGYNQPQHF. The CDR3 DNA follows: TGTGCCACCAGCGACCGGTCGGGATACAATCAGCCCCAGCATTTT.